This section outlines one T cell receptor beta chain sequence together with its context. J was trimmed by 13 bases and V by 6 bases; bases with no gene match: 9. This CDR3 has 14 amino acids. Germline CDR1 reads MGHRA; CDR2 reads YSYEKL. The record originates from a study of shared clonotypes between healthy human individuals. About the research overall: Each donor's CD4 naive and CD4 memory cells filled three plates apiece, CD8 naive two, and CD8 memory one.

Sequenced by immunoSEQ multiplex PCR; TCRdb stores in-frame clones only, minus some. The sample includes more than 900,000 clones, around 82% seen only once; the top ten take more than 0.55%. From CD4+ cells came CD45RA+ naive and CD45RA-negative memory subsets. The receptor's source is a man between 18 and 35 years old in good health. Some clones in this sample may be carry-over from other donors' samples. Sequenced sample: memory CD4+ T cells from PBMCs. The subset here: CD45RA-negative fraction. The chain employs TRBV4-1 and TRBJ1-4; 12 bases map to TRBD1. In nucleotides, the CDR3 is TGCGCCAGCAGGCCAGCCGGGACAGGGGGCACACTGTTTTTT. Protein: CASRPAGTGGTLFF.